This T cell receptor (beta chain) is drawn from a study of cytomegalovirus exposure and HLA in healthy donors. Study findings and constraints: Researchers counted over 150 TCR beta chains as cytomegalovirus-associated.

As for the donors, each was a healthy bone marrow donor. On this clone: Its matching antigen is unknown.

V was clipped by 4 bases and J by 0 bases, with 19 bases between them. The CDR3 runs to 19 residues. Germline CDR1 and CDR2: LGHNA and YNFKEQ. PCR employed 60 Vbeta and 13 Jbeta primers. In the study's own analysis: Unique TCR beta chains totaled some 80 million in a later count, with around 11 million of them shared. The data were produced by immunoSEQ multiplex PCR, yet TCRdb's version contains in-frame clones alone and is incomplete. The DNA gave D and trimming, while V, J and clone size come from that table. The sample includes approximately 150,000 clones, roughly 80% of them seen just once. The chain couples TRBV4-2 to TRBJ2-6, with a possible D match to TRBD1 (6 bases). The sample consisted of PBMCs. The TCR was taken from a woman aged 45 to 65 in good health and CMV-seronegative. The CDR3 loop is CASSPGGPGHNSGANVLTF. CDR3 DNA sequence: TGTGCCAGCAGCCCTGGGGGCCCGGGACACAACTCTGGGGCCAACGTCCTGACTTTC.